This TCR beta chain stems from a study of T-cell memory formation after mild COVID-19. Overall study context: There were largely donor-specific TCR clusters. The study, taken as a whole, reports: There was a balanced CD4/CD8 profile in clones contracting day 15 to 85, and later expanders leaned CD4+.

Deletions cut 6 bases from V and 5 bases from J, with 12 bases between. Germline CDR1 and CDR2: SGHRS and YFSETQ. The CDR3 totals 13 residues. Employing constant-segment primers, 5'RACE generated TCR alpha and TCR beta cDNA libraries bearing sample barcodes and UMIs. TCRdb called the 5' RACE reads again in MiXCR, with one record for every CDR3 protein. This sample has roughly 190,000 distinct CDR3 sequences, with 27% found just once. This clonotype was picked up a small number of times. Antigen specificity is unknown. The sample comprised PBMCs or a T cell subset sorted from them (not recorded which). This receptor was obtained from an adult woman who had mild COVID-19 (a few samples of this study predate the infection). Cell type and time point are not known. V gene TRBV5-1 combines with J gene TRBJ2-1, with D maybe TRBD2 (7 bases). CDR3 sequence: CASKSGTHNEQFF. Here the CDR3 DNA reads TGCGCCAGCAAAAGCGGGACACACAATGAGCAGTTCTTC. Full variable domain (rest looked up from reference TRBV5-1 and TRBJ2-1): KAGVTQTPRYLIKTRGQQVTLSCSPISGHRSVSWYQQTPGQGLQFLFEYFSETQRNKGNFPGRFSGRQFSNSRSEMNVSTLELGDSALYLCASKSGTHNEQFFGPGTRLTVL.